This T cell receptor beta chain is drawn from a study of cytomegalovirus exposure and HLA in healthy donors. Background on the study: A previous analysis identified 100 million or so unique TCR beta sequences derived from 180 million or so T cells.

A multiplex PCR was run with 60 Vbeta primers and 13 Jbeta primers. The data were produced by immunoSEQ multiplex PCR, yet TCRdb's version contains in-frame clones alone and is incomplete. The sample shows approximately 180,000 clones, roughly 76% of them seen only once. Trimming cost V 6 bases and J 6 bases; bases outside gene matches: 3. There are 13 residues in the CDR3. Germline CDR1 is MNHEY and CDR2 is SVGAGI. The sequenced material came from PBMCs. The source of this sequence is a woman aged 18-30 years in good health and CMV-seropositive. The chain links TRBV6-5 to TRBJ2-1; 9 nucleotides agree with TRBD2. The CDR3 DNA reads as TGTGCCAGCAGCCCTAGCGGGGTCAATGAGCAGTTCTTC. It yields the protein CASSPSGVNEQFF.